The rows below give T cell receptor beta chains drawn from one sample of a study of T cell responses to AZD1222 COVID-19 vaccine. Sequencing was performed with immunoSEQ multiplex PCR; in TCRdb, only in-frame clones are kept and a portion is missing. The sample holds about 100,000 clones, around 90% seen once. Sequenced here: peripheral blood, sampled on day 0 of AZD1222 vaccination. The receptors were gathered from an adult in good health. The CDR3 runs from the conserved cysteine through the conserved F or W. The order of the fields is D gene, V gene, J gene, clone size, CDR3 protein, CDR3 DNA. A D gene is named only where the DNA matches it firmly. For some rows the clone size is stated as once, few or many, or as a class when expanded; others skip it.

D gene: .
V gene: TRBV5-4
J gene: TRBJ2-1
clone size: .
CDR3 protein: CASSLASASSYNEQFF
CDR3 DNA: TGTGCCAGCAGCTTGGCCTCAGCTAGCTCCTACAATGAGCAGTTCTTC

D gene: TRBD1
V gene: TRBV9
J gene: TRBJ1-6
clone size: .
CDR3 protein: CASSVGRQGNSPLHF
CDR3 DNA: TGTGCCAGCAGCGTAGGTAGACAGGGGAACTCACCCCTCCACTTT

D gene: .
V gene: TRBV18
J gene: TRBJ1-3
clone size: .
CDR3 protein: CASSPREGNTIYF
CDR3 DNA: TGTGCCAGCTCACCACGGGAAGGAAACACCATATATTTT

D gene: .
V gene: TRBV6-5
J gene: TRBJ1-5
clone size: .
CDR3 protein: CASSSYRNNQPQHF
CDR3 DNA: TGTGCCAGCAGTTCGTACAGGAACAATCAGCCCCAGCATTTT

D gene: TRBD1
V gene: TRBV5-4
J gene: TRBJ1-3
clone size: few
CDR3 protein: CASFSQGAGNTIYF
CDR3 DNA: TGTGCCAGCTTTTCACAGGGGGCTGGAAACACCATATATTTT

D gene: TRBD2
V gene: TRBV7-9
J gene: TRBJ2-7
clone size: .
CDR3 protein: CASSSSAGREYEQYF
CDR3 DNA: TGTGCCAGCAGCTCGTCGGCGGGGCGGGAGTACGAGCAGTACTTC

D gene: .
V gene: TRBV5-1
J gene: TRBJ1-1
clone size: .
CDR3 protein: CASSRSLGEAFF
CDR3 DNA: TGCGCCAGCAGCCGCTCCTTAGGTGAAGCTTTCTTT

D gene: .
V gene: TRBV7-9
J gene: TRBJ1-1
clone size: .
CDR3 protein: CASSPRPGDNTEAFF
CDR3 DNA: TGTGCCAGCAGCCCCCGACCAGGGGATAACACTGAAGCTTTCTTT

D gene: TRBD2
V gene: TRBV6-5
J gene: TRBJ2-3
clone size: .
CDR3 protein: CASRPSGNWDTQYF
CDR3 DNA: TGTGCCAGCAGGCCTAGCGGGAACTGGGATACGCAGTATTTT

D gene: .
V gene: TRBV19
J gene: TRBJ2-7
clone size: .
CDR3 protein: CASSRWETPYEQYF
CDR3 DNA: TGTGCCAGTAGTAGGTGGGAGACACCCTACGAGCAGTACTTC

D gene: TRBD2
V gene: TRBV7-3
J gene: TRBJ2-4
clone size: .
CDR3 protein: CASSFPGTSGKNIQYF
CDR3 DNA: TGTGCCAGCAGCTTTCCTGGGACTAGCGGAAAAAACATTCAGTACTTC

D gene: .
V gene: TRBV9
J gene: TRBJ1-4
clone size: .
CDR3 protein: CASSGGVGGEKLFF
CDR3 DNA: TGTGCCAGCAGCGGAGGCGTGGGGGGTGAAAAACTGTTTTTT

D gene: TRBD2
V gene: TRBV7-9
J gene: TRBJ2-1
clone size: .
CDR3 protein: CASRDISGIHYNEQFF
CDR3 DNA: TGTGCCAGCAGAGACATTAGCGGGATACACTACAATGAGCAGTTCTTC

D gene: TRBD1
V gene: TRBV28
J gene: TRBJ1-2
clone size: .
CDR3 protein: CASSLGTGAHFGGYTF
CDR3 DNA: TGTGCCAGCAGTTTAGGGACAGGGGCCCACTTTGGGGGCTACACCTTC

D gene: TRBD1
V gene: TRBV5-1
J gene: TRBJ1-4
clone size: .
CDR3 protein: CASSLGTGLHEKLFF
CDR3 DNA: TGCGCCAGCAGCTTGGGGACAGGGCTTCATGAAAAACTGTTTTTT

D gene: .
V gene: TRBV29-1
J gene: TRBJ2-2
clone size: .
CDR3 protein: CSVEEGWDSYTGELFF
CDR3 DNA: TGCAGCGTTGAAGAGGGGTGGGATAGCTACACCGGGGAGCTGTTTTTT

D gene: .
V gene: TRBV3-1/TRBV3-2
J gene: TRBJ1-2
clone size: .
CDR3 protein: CASSQDGHKNYGYTF
CDR3 DNA: TGTGCCAGCAGCCAAGATGGGCATAAGAACTATGGCTACACCTTC

D gene: TRBD2
V gene: TRBV10-1
J gene: TRBJ2-7
clone size: .
CDR3 protein: CAGPRASGRDAPYEQYF
CDR3 DNA: TGCGCCGGACCTCGGGCTAGCGGGAGGGACGCCCCCTACGAGCAGTACTTC

D gene: TRBD2
V gene: TRBV19
J gene: TRBJ2-7
clone size: .
CDR3 protein: CASSIASGRGGEQYF
CDR3 DNA: TGTGCCAGTAGTATCGCTAGCGGGAGGGGAGGCGAGCAGTACTTC

D gene: .
V gene: TRBV29-1
J gene: TRBJ1-4
clone size: .
CDR3 protein: CSVVTTGVEKLFF
CDR3 DNA: TGCAGCGTTGTGACGACGGGCGTCGAAAAACTGTTTTTT

D gene: TRBD1
V gene: TRBV4-1
J gene: TRBJ2-2
clone size: .
CDR3 protein: CASSPGTGFNTGELFF
CDR3 DNA: TGCGCCAGCAGCCCCGGGACAGGGTTCAACACCGGGGAGCTGTTTTTT

D gene: TRBD1
V gene: TRBV30
J gene: TRBJ2-1
clone size: .
CDR3 protein: CAWSDHRQGPQFF
CDR3 DNA: TGTGCCTGGAGCGACCACCGACAGGGGCCGCAGTTCTTC

D gene: .
V gene: TRBV5-1
J gene: TRBJ2-1
clone size: .
CDR3 protein: CASSQITNSYNEQFF
CDR3 DNA: TGCGCCAGCAGCCAGATAACGAACTCCTACAATGAGCAGTTCTTC

D gene: TRBD1
V gene: TRBV18
J gene: TRBJ2-5
clone size: few
CDR3 protein: CASSRNTGTGSLETQYF
CDR3 DNA: TGTGCCAGCTCACGTAATACCGGGACAGGGTCCCTGGAGACCCAGTACTTC

D gene: .
V gene: TRBV5-4
J gene: TRBJ2-4
clone size: .
CDR3 protein: CASSFSGTPNNKNIQYF
CDR3 DNA: TGTGCCAGCAGCTTTTCCGGGACACCGAACAACAAAAACATTCAGTACTTC

D gene: .
V gene: TRBV28
J gene: TRBJ1-5
clone size: .
CDR3 protein: CASSLAGEGQPQHF
CDR3 DNA: TGTGCCAGCAGTTTGGCGGGGGAGGGTCAGCCCCAGCATTTT

D gene: .
V gene: TRBV27
J gene: TRBJ1-4
clone size: .
CDR3 protein: CASSLRVSPGQLKEKLFF
CDR3 DNA: TGTGCCAGCAGTTTACGTGTGAGTCCGGGACAATTAAAAGAAAAACTGTTTTTT

D gene: .
V gene: TRBV7-9
J gene: TRBJ2-7
clone size: .
CDR3 protein: CASSLNRESYEQYF
CDR3 DNA: TGTGCCAGCAGCTTAAATAGGGAGTCCTACGAGCAGTACTTC

D gene: .
V gene: TRBV2
J gene: TRBJ2-5
clone size: once
CDR3 protein: CASTKTWERRETQYF
CDR3 DNA: TGTGCCAGCACAAAAACATGGGAGAGGCGGGAGACCCAGTACTTC

D gene: TRBD2
V gene: TRBV12-5
J gene: TRBJ2-1
clone size: .
CDR3 protein: CASGPSGTSLFGFSYNEQFF
CDR3 DNA: TGTGCTAGTGGTCCATCCGGGACTAGCCTTTTCGGGTTCTCCTACAATGAGCAGTTCTTC

D gene: TRBD1
V gene: TRBV7-2
J gene: TRBJ2-5
clone size: .
CDR3 protein: CASSWDSQETQYF
CDR3 DNA: TGTGCCAGCAGCTGGGACAGCCAAGAGACCCAGTACTTC